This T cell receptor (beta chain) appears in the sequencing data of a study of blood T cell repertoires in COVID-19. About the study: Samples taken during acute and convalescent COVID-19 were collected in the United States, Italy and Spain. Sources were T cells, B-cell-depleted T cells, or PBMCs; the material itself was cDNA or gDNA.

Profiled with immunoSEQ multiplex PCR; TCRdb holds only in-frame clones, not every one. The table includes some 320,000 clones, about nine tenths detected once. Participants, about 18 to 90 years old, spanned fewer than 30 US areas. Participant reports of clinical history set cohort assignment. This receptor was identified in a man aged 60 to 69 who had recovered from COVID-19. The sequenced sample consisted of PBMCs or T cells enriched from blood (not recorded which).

CDR3 nucleotide sequence: TGTGCCAGCAGCTCCCAGGTAGCGGGATCCGGGGAGCAGTTCTTC. Amino acid sequence: CASSSQVAGSGEQFF. V and J are TRBV5-4 and TRBJ2-1; TRBD2 matches at 8 bases. Germline CDR1 is SGHNT and CDR2 is YYREEE (reference sequence). This CDR3 spans 15 amino acids. V was clipped by 3 bases and J by 10 bases; unmatched bases: 12.